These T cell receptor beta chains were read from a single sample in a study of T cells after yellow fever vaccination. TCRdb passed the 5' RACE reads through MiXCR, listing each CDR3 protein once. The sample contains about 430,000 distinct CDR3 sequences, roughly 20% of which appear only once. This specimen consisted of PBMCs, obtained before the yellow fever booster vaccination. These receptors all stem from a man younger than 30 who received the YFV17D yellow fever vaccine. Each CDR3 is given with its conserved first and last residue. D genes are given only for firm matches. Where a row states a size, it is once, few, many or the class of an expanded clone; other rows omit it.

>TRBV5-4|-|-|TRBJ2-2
TGTGCCAGCAGCTTTTCACGGGACACCGGGGAGCTGTTTTTT
CASSFSRDTGELFF
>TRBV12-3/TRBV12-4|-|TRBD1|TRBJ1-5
TGTGCCAGCAGCAGTATGACAGGGCCCAATCAGCCCCAGCATTTT
CASSSMTGPNQPQHF
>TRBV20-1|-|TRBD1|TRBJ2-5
TGCAGTGCTAGCGGACAGGGGTTTAAAGAGACCCAGTACTTC
CSASGQGFKETQYF
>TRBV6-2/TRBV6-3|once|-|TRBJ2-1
TGTGCCAGCAGTTACGGGACAGAGCAGTTCTTC
CASSYGTEQFF
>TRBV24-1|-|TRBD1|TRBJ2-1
TGTGCCACCAGTGATTTGGACGCCAGGGACAGGGACAATGAGCAGTTCTTC
CATSDLDARDRDNEQFF
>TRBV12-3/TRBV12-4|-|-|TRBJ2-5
TGTGCCAGCAGAAGGGACCGCCAAGAGACCCAGTACTTC
CASRRDRQETQYF
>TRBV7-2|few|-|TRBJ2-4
TGTGCCAGCAGCTTCCCCCTAGCCAAAAACATTCAGTACTTC
CASSFPLAKNIQYF
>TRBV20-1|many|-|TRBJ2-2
TGCAGGAAATCTTTGGGGGGCAAATCGGGCTCCGGCGGGGAGCTGTTTTTT
CRKSLGGKSGSGGELFF
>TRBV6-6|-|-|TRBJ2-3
TGTGCCGGCAGTTACTCTCCCAGGGTAGATACGCAGTATTTT
CAGSYSPRVDTQYF
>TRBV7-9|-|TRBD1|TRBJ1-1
TGTGCCAGCAGCTTCGGACAGGGAGGGACTGAAGCTTTCTTT
CASSFGQGGTEAFF
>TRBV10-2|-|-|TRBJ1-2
TGCGCCAGCAGTGAAAGGGTTAACTATGGCTACACCTTC
CASSERVNYGYTF
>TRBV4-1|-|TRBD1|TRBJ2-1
TGCGCCAGCAGCCAAGATGTTGGACAGGGAAATAGAAATGAGCAGTTCTTC
CASSQDVGQGNRNEQFF
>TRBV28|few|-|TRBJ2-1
TGTGCCAGCAGTCGACGGGGGTGGAATGAGCAGTTCTTC
CASSRRGWNEQFF
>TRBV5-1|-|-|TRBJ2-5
TGCGCCAGCAGCTTGGCAGGACCCACACAAGAGACCCAGTACTTC
CASSLAGPTQETQYF
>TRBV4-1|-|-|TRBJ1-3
TGCGCCAGCAGCCAAGATCAGATCGGAGCTTACTCTGGAAACACCATATATTTT
CASSQDQIGAYSGNTIYF
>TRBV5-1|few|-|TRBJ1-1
TGCGCCAGCAGCTTTAGTCAGTTGAACACTGAAGCTTTCTTT
CASSFSQLNTEAFF
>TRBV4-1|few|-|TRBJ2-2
TGCGCCAGCAGCCAAGAGGCAGAATTCCCCGGGGAGCTGTTTTTT
CASSQEAEFPGELFF
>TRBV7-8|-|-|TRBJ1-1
TGTGCCAGCAGCAAACAGGGGAACACTGAAGCTTTCTTT
CASSKQGNTEAFF
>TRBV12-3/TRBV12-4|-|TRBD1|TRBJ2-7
TGTGCCAGCAGGCGGGACAGGATTGGGTCTAACGAGCAGTACTTC
CASRRDRIGSNEQYF
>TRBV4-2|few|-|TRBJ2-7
TGTGCCAGCAGCCAAGATTGGAGCTGGGAGCAGTACTTC
CASSQDWSWEQYF
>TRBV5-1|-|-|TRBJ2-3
TGCGCCAGCAGCTTCAGGGGACCGGGGGATACGCAGTATTTT
CASSFRGPGDTQYF
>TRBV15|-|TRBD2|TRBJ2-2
TGTGCCACCAGGCGGGTAGCGGGGCCCGGGGAGCTGTTTTTT
CATRRVAGPGELFF
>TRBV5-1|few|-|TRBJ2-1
TGCGCCAGCAGCTTGTTCGCCTCCTACAATGAGCAGTTCTTC
CASSLFASYNEQFF
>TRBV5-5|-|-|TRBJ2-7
TGTGCCAGCAGCCGTAGCGGCCGTACCTCCTACGAGCAGTACTTC
CASSRSGRTSYEQYF
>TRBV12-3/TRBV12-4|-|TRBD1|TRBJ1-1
TGTGCCAGCAGACCCGGGACAGGGCCCTTTGGAGCTTTCTTT
CASRPGTGPFGAFF
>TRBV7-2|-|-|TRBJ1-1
TGTGCCAGCAGCATCCGGACATCAGGGAACACTGAAGCTTTCTTT
CASSIRTSGNTEAFF
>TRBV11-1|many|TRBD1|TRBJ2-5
TGTGCCAGCAGCCGTTCCGGGACAGGACAAGAGACCCAGTACTTC
CASSRSGTGQETQYF
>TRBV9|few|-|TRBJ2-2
TGTGCCAGCAGCCCCCAATGGGCCACCGGGGAGCTGTTTTTT
CASSPQWATGELFF
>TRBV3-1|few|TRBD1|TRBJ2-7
TGTGCCAGCAGCTTGACAGGGGGAAGGAACGAGCAGTACTTC
CASSLTGGRNEQYF
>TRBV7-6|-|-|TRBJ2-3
TGTGCCAGCAGCTACCCCTACGGCACAGATACGCAGTATTTT
CASSYPYGTDTQYF
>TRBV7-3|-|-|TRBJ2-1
TGTGCCAGCAGCCGGGCGGGGCTAGGCAATGAGCAGTTCTTC
CASSRAGLGNEQFF